These T cell receptor beta chains were read from a single sample in a study of regulatory T cells in long-lasting Graves disease. TCRdb re-called the multiplex PCR reads through MiXCR, storing one row per CDR3 protein. The sample holds approximately 360,000 distinct CDR3 sequences, 10% to 15% seen once. A further study also used this sample, focusing on T cells in Graves' hyperthyroidism and ophthalmopathy.

The sample here was peripheral blood mononuclear cells (PBMCs), taken at new diagnosis, from a patient treated with antithyroid drugs. The receptors stem from a woman under 30 with Graves disease. Each CDR3 is given with its conserved first and last residue. A D gene is named only where the DNA matches it firmly. Only some rows state a clone size, as once, few, many or a class for expanded clones.

TRBV10-3	TRBJ2-7	.	many	TGTGCCATCAGTGGACAAGATTACGAGCAGTACTTC	CAISGQDYEQYF
TRBV7-9	TRBJ1-1	TRBD1	many	TGTGCCAGCAGCTCCCCAGGGGGCACTGAAGCTTTCTTT	CASSSPGGTEAFF
TRBV7-2	TRBJ1-4	.	many	TGTGCCAGCAGCCAAGAATTGGTATCTAATGAAAAACTGTTTTTT	CASSQELVSNEKLFF
TRBV13	TRBJ2-7	TRBD2	many	TGTGCCAGCAGCCCTCGGACTAGCGGGAGGGCCTACCACGAGCAGTACTTC	CASSPRTSGRAYHEQYF
TRBV10-3	TRBJ2-1	TRBD2	.	TGTGCCATCAGTGAGGGCGGGAGGGCCGTAGGTTTCGGGGATGAGCAGTTCTTC	CAISEGGRAVGFGDEQFF
TRBV20-1	TRBJ2-7	TRBD2	.	TGCAGTGCTAGGGGAAGCGGGAGGGCCACCGGCTTAGACGAGCAGTACTTC	CSARGSGRATGLDEQYF
TRBV13	TRBJ2-1	.	many	TGTGCCAGCAGCTTTCGACACTCCTACAATGAGCAGTTCTTC	CASSFRHSYNEQFF
TRBV11-2	TRBJ1-3	.	many	TGTGCCAGCAGCTTACCAGGGCCCGGAAACACCATATATTTT	CASSLPGPGNTIYF
TRBV24-1	TRBJ2-5	.	few	TGTGCCACCAGTGATTTGCGCCCCGCAGGCAGGAAGGCCGAGACCCAGTACTTC	CATSDLRPAGRKAETQYF
TRBV30	TRBJ1-1	.	many	TGTGCCTGGAGTGGCCGTGGTGGGCCTGAAGCTTTCTTT	CAWSGRGGPEAFF
TRBV5-4	TRBJ2-5	.	many	TGTGCCAGCAGCTTGGAACAGGGTCCGACCCAGTACTTC	CASSLEQGPTQYF
TRBV4-1	TRBJ2-5	TRBD1	few	TGCGCCAGCAGCCCAGTTGGGGGACAGGGGCCCGGGGCCCAGTACTTC	CASSPVGGQGPGAQYF
TRBV11-2	TRBJ2-1	.	many	TGTGCCAGCACCTATACGGGGAAAAGGGGAGTTGGGTTCTTC	CASTYTGKRGVGFF
TRBV7-9	TRBJ2-7	.	.	TGTGCCAGCAGCTCCGGGTTGGGGTGGGGTTCCTACGAGCAGTACTTC	CASSSGLGWGSYEQYF
TRBV27	TRBJ1-5	.	many	TGTGCCAGCAGTTTGATCGCAGGGTCCCCTAGCAATCAGCCCCAGCATTTT	CASSLIAGSPSNQPQHF
TRBV7-2	TRBJ1-6	TRBD1	few	TGTGCCAGCAGCGCAGGACAGGGGTCCCATTCACCCCTCCACTTT	CASSAGQGSHSPLHF
TRBV7-8	TRBJ2-7	TRBD1	many	TGTGCCAGCAGCGTACTCACCGACAGGGGAGGAACCTACGAGCAGCACTTC	CASSVLTDRGGTYEQHF
TRBV7-9	TRBJ2-7	.	many	TGTGCCATCGCCCTGGCGGGAACGGCTGTGGGAGAGCAGTACTTC	CAIALAGTAVGEQYF
TRBV20-1	TRBJ1-1	.	.	TGCAGTGTTAGAGATGGTTCAGGATCGGCTTTCTTT	CSVRDGSGSAFF
TRBV7-2	TRBJ1-1	.	.	TGTGCCAGCAGCTTAGCGCTAGGGGCCGCTGAAGCTTTCTTT	CASSLALGAAEAFF
TRBV10-3	TRBJ1-2	.	many	TGTGCCATCAGTGGGACGGCCATTTCTGGCTACACCTTC	CAISGTAISGYTF
TRBV15	TRBJ1-1	.	many	TGTGCCACCAGGCCCTATAGGCGGGCGATTCCCAACACTGAAGCTTTCTTT	CATRPYRRAIPNTEAFF
TRBV5-1	TRBJ2-5	.	many	TGCGCCAGCAGCTTTACAGCCCAAGAGACCCAGTACTTC	CASSFTAQETQYF
TRBV13	TRBJ1-1	.	many	TGTGCCAGCAGCTTAGGCCTTTCCGGGAACACTGAAGCTTTCTTT	CASSLGLSGNTEAFF
TRBV20-1	TRBJ2-3	.	many	TGCAGTGCTAGGAGGGTATTGGATACGCAGTATTTT	CSARRVLDTQYF
TRBV20-1	TRBJ2-1	TRBD2	many	TGCAGTGCTAAGAGTAGCGGGCCTTACAATGAGCAGTTCTTC	CSAKSSGPYNEQFF
TRBV5-5	TRBJ2-1	TRBD1	few	TGTGCCAGCAGCTTGGGGACAGGGTCTCTCCTCTCCTACAATGAGCAGTTCTTC	CASSLGTGSLLSYNEQFF
TRBV20-1	TRBJ2-5	TRBD2	.	TGCAGTGCTAGAGAGGAGCGGGAGCATCTCAACCAGTACTTC	CSAREEREHLNQYF
TRBV2	TRBJ2-1	.	many	TGTGCCAGCAATCGGGAGAGCTCCTACAATGAGCAGTTCTTC	CASNRESSYNEQFF
TRBV20-1	TRBJ2-3	.	many	TGCAGTGCCTTTCGCCCCGCGGAGGCAGATACGCAGTATTTT	CSAFRPAEADTQYF
TRBV7-9	TRBJ1-4	.	many	TGTGCCAGCAGCTTGTTAGCAGAAAAACTGTTTTTT	CASSLLAEKLFF
TRBV28	TRBJ2-5	.	few	TGTGCCAGCAGTTCCATCGGGGCCCCCATTGAGACCCAGTACTTC	CASSSIGAPIETQYF
TRBV4-3	TRBJ1-5	TRBD1	few	TGCGCCAGCAGCCAACAAGTGACAGGGGGCCAGCCCCAGCATTTT	CASSQQVTGGQPQHF
TRBV6-2/TRBV6-3	TRBJ2-1	TRBD2	many	TGTGCCAGCAGTTGGCCAGCGGGGGGGAATTACAATGAGCAGTTCTTC	CASSWPAGGNYNEQFF
TRBV20-1	TRBJ1-4	TRBD1	many	TGCAGTGCTCAACAGGGGGCTTGGGAAAAACTGTTTTTT	CSAQQGAWEKLFF
TRBV12-5	TRBJ2-1	TRBD2	many	TGTGCTAGTGGTACTCACTCAACCGGGACTAGCGGTCACAATGAGCAGTTCTTC	CASGTHSTGTSGHNEQFF
TRBV7-9	TRBJ2-3	TRBD2	many	TGTGCCAGCAGCCCCGGCCTGCTAGCGGGAGAGGGTGCAGATACGCAGTATTTT	CASSPGLLAGEGADTQYF
TRBV11-2	TRBJ1-1	.	few	TGCGCCAGCAGCCAAGACCCGGGTTGGAACACTGAAGCTTTCTTT	CASSQDPGWNTEAFF
TRBV19	TRBJ2-1	.	few	TGTGCCAGTAACCAACAGGGCACCTCCTACAATGAGCAGTTCTTC	CASNQQGTSYNEQFF
TRBV6-1	TRBJ2-1	.	.	TGTGCCAGCAGCCCCGGGGGAAGCGGGAATGAGCAGTTCTTC	CASSPGGSGNEQFF
TRBV6-2/TRBV6-3	TRBJ2-7	.	many	TGTGCCAGCAGTATTGTAGGATGGGGAGACGAGCAGTACTTC	CASSIVGWGDEQYF
TRBV29-1	TRBJ1-3	.	once	TGCAGCGTTGGATATGGAAACACCATATATTTT	CSVGYGNTIYF
TRBV4-1	TRBJ1-5	.	few	TGCGCCAGCAGCCGAGGTGGGGGAAATCAGCCCCAGCATTTT	CASSRGGGNQPQHF
TRBV7-9	TRBJ1-2	TRBD1	.	TGTGCCAGCAGCCTCGCACAGGGGTTACCAGGTGGCTACACCTTC	CASSLAQGLPGGYTF
TRBV11-2	TRBJ1-2	.	many	TGTGCCAGCAGCTTAAAGGCAGGAGGATACTATGGCTACACCTTC	CASSLKAGGYYGYTF
TRBV15	TRBJ2-1	TRBD1	many	TGTGCCACCAGCGGCCTGGACAGGGGGACATACAATGAGCAGTTCTTC	CATSGLDRGTYNEQFF
TRBV28	TRBJ1-6	.	many	TGTGCCAGCAGTTCAGGTGGCGGGTTAAATTCACCCCTCCACTTT	CASSSGGGLNSPLHF
TRBV2	TRBJ2-2	.	.	TGTGCCATCTCTAGCGGGGAGCTGTTTTTT	CAISSGELFF
TRBV7-9	TRBJ2-3	TRBD2	few	TGTGCCAGCAGCCAGTGGACTAGCGGGAGTGGGGATACGCAGTATTTT	CASSQWTSGSGDTQYF
TRBV14	TRBJ1-1	.	.	TGTGCCAGCAGCCAAGGGGGAGGGGTCACTGAAGCTTTCTTT	CASSQGGGVTEAFF
TRBV7-6	TRBJ2-1	TRBD2	many	TGTGCCAGCAGCTTAAGTCCTAGCGGGGGGGGTCAGCCCTACAATGAGCAGTTCTTC	CASSLSPSGGGQPYNEQFF